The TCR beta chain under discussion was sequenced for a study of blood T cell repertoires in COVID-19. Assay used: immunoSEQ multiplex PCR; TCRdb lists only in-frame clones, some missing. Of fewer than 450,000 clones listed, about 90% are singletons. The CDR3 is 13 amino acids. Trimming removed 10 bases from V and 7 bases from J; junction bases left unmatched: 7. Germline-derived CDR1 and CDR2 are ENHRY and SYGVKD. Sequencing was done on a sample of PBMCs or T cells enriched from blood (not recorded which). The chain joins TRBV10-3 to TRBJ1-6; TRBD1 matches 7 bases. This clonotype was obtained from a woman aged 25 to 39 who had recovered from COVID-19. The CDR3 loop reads CATSAQGNSPLHF. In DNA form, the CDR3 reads TGTGCCACGTCGGCACAGGGGAATTCACCCCTCCACTTT.